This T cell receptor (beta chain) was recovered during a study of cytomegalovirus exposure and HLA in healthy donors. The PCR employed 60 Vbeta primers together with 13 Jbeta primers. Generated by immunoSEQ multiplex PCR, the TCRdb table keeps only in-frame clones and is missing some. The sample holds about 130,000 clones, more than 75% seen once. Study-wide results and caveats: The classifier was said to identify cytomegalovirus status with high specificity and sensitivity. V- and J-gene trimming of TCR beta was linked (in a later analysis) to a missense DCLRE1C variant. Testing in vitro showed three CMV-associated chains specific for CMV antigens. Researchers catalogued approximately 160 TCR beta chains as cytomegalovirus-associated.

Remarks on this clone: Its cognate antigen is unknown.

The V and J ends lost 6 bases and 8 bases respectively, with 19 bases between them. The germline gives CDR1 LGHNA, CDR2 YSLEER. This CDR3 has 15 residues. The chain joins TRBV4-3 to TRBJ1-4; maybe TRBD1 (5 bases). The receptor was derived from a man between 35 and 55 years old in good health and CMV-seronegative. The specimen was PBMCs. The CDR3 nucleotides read TGCGCCAGCAGTCACCATGTAAGGGGCCGGGAAAAACTGTTTTTT. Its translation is CASSHHVRGREKLFF.